One and the same sample provided the 17 T cell receptor beta chains below, sequenced in a study of beta chain features in type 1 diabetes. Every isolated RNA sample was fully reverse transcribed, so sequencing captured expressed TCRB transcripts. Produced via immunoSEQ multiplex PCR; TCRdb's table is partial and in-frame only. This table has some 150,000 clones, about 10% appearing once. Sample: central memory CD4+ T cells from blood. The receptors were gathered from a man younger than 35 in good health.

This clone was detected a few times. This chain uses TRBV7-6 with TRBJ2-1, with D uncertain. Trimming took 1 base from V and 13 from J, leaving 14 bases between them. The CDR3 length is 13 residues. Germline values: CDR1 SGHVS, CDR2 FNYEAQ. The CDR3 coding sequence is TGTGCCAGCAGCTTAGTCATGGCGGAGCTTCAGTTCTTC. Its protein is CASSLVMAELQFF.

The CDR3 sequence: CASSQGVYEQYF. CDR3 sequence (DNA): TGCGCCAGCAGCCAGGGGGTTTACGAGCAGTACTTC. The genes are TRBV5-1 and TRBJ2-7, with 7 nucleotides matching TRBD1. This CDR3 is built from 12 residues. CDR1 SGHRS and CDR2 YFSETQ come from the germline V gene. V shed 4 bases, J shed 4 bases, and the junction held 2 bases outside the gene matches.

The chain employs TRBV27 and TRBJ1-2; 11 positions match TRBD1. The CDR3 runs 14 residues. V was clipped by 5 bases and J by 5 bases; unmatched bases: 4. Per the germline V gene, CDR1 is MNHEY and CDR2 is SMNVEV (reference sequence). The CDR3 here is CASSLGQGGYGYTF. The CDR3 region has the DNA TGTGCCAGCAGTCTGGGACAGGGGGGATATGGCTACACCTTC.

There are many counts of this clone. This chain links TRBV11-3 with TRBJ2-1; the D gene is possibly TRBD2 (6 bases). In germline, CDR1 is SGHNT, CDR2 YENEEA. V lost 0 bases, J lost 1 base, and 16 bases lay in between. There are 18 residues in the CDR3. DNA of the CDR3: TGTGCCAGCAGCTTAGATCAGGGAGGAACGGGTTCCTACAATGAGCAGTTCTTC. Translation gives CASSLDQGGTGSYNEQFF.

The chain is built from TRBV7-2 and TRBJ2-5, with 7 bases aligning to TRBD2. This CDR3 spans 15 amino acids. Per germline, CDR1 SGHTA and CDR2 FQGNSA. The junction had 9 bases not matched to a gene; V was cut back by 5 bases and J by 3 bases. This chain's CDR3 is CASSLPGGTKETQYF. The CDR3 DNA reads TGTGCCAGCAGCCTCCCCGGGGGGACCAAAGAGACCCAGTACTTC.

Concerning this clone itself: Other DNA sequences of this sample code for an identical CDR3. This rearrangement joins TRBV29-1 to TRBJ2-7, with 8 bases that match TRBD1. V lost 4 bases, J lost 1 base, and 3 bases stayed unmatched. CDR3 length: 13 residues. Germline CDR1 reads SQVTM; CDR2 reads ANQGSEA. Written as DNA, the CDR3 is TGCAGCGTTGCCCGGGACAGGTCCTACGAGCAGTACTTC. Amino acids: CSVARDRSYEQYF.

In this sample, this clone turned up a few times. The chain combines TRBV9 with TRBJ1-3, with 8 positions matching TRBD1. Germline trimming cut 7 bases from V and 4 bases from J; bases unmatched to any gene: 4. This CDR3 has 13 residues. Germline-derived CDR1 and CDR2 are SGDLS and YYNGEE. CDR3 sequence reads: CASGRTGGNTIYF. CDR3 sequence (DNA): TGTGCCAGCGGTCGGACAGGGGGAAACACCATATATTTT. The full variable domain, with the rest looked up from reference TRBV9 and TRBJ1-3, is DSGVTQTPKHLITATGQRVTLRCSPRSGDLSVYWYQQSLDQGLQFLIQYYNGEERAKGNILERFSAQQFPDLHSELNLSSLELGDSALYFCASGRTGGNTIYFGEGSWLTVV.

V is TRBV2 and J is TRBJ1-2; D is perhaps TRBD1 (5 bases). The CDR3 extends over 11 amino acids. Trimming removed 5 bases from V and 8 bases from J, with 9 bases in between. Germline V gene lookup returns CDR1 SNHLY and CDR2 FYNNEI. CDR3 sequence: CASSQEGGYTF. CDR3 DNA: TGTGCCAGCAGTCAAGAGGGGGGCTACACCTTC.

The table lists this clone with many counts. The chain carries TRBV7-9 and TRBJ2-1; unclear D gene. Germline assignment: CDR1 SEHNR and CDR2 FQNEAQ (reference sequence). The CDR3 loop spans 14 amino acids. V dropped 4 bases and J dropped 2 bases, with 9 bases sitting between them. The CDR3 here is CASSSSTPYNEQFF. In nucleotides, the CDR3 is TGTGCCAGCAGCTCCTCGACTCCCTACAATGAGCAGTTCTTC. Full variable domain (missing parts from reference TRBV7-9 and TRBJ2-1): DTGVSQNPRHKITKRGQNVTFRCDPISEHNRLYWYRQTLGQGPEFLTYFQNEAQLEKSRLLSDRFSAERPKGSFSTLEIQRTEQGDSAMYLCASSSSTPYNEQFFGPGTRLTVL.

Many counts were recorded for this clone. This chain connects TRBV18 to TRBJ2-2, with 7 bases identical to TRBD1. The junction had 6 bases not matched to a gene; V was cut back by 4 bases and J by 1 base. CDR1 is KGHSH and CDR2 is LQKENI in the germline V gene. The CDR3 runs 16 residues. CDR3: CASSQRQGLNTGELFF. The CDR3 nucleotides read TGTGCCAGCTCACAAAGACAGGGCCTGAACACCGGGGAGCTGTTTTTT.

The chain is built from TRBV5-1 and TRBJ2-5, with a tentative D call TRBD1 (7 bases). Trimming removed 4 bases from V and 2 bases from J, with 12 bases in between. Per the germline V gene, CDR1 is SGHRS and CDR2 is YFSETQ. This CDR3 has 14 residues. The CDR3 sequence: CASSGGTEQETQYF. CDR3 bases: TGCGCCAGCAGCGGAGGGACAGAACAAGAGACCCAGTACTTC. Drawing the rest from reference TRBV5-1 and TRBJ2-5, the complete variable domain is KAGVTQTPRYLIKTRGQQVTLSCSPISGHRSVSWYQQTPGQGLQFLFEYFSETQRNKGNFPGRFSGRQFSNSRSEMNVSTLELGDSALYLCASSGGTEQETQYFGPGTRLLVL.

The chain recombines TRBV28 with TRBJ1-2; tentatively, D is TRBD1 (6 bases). V lost 6 bases to trimming and J lost 2 bases, with 13 bases between them. Looked up from germline, CDR1 is MDHEN and CDR2 is SYDVKM. The CDR3 length is 14 residues. The CDR3, as DNA: TGTGCCAGCAGCACTAACAGGGAGAACTATGGCTACACCTTC. Encoded protein: CASSTNRENYGYTF.

This clone appeared many times. Additional DNA sequences in this sample encode the identical CDR3. The chain joins TRBV9 to TRBJ2-1; TRBD2 aligns across 10 bases. Trimming at V came to 2 bases and at J to 4 bases, leaving 0 bases not matched to a gene. From germline, CDR1 is SGDLS and CDR2 YYNGEE. This CDR3 spans 14 amino acids. CDR3 nucleotides: TGTGCCAGCAGCGTGACTAGCGGGTACAATGAGCAGTTCTTC. Protein sequence: CASSVTSGYNEQFF.

The genes are TRBV11-2 and TRBJ2-5; 11 bases are shared with TRBD2. J gave up 6 bases and V 5 bases, and 11 bases lay outside the gene matches. The germline CDR1 and CDR2 sequences are SGHAT and FQNNGV. CDR3 size: 16 residues. The CDR3 DNA reads TGTGCCAGCAGCGCAACTAGCGGGGGCGGCGGGCAGACCCAGTACTTC. It codes for CASSATSGGGGQTQYF.

The CDR3 spells CASSPITGANLAGELFF. CDR3 nucleotide sequence: TGTGCCAGCTCACCGATTACGGGAGCGAATCTGGCCGGGGAGCTGTTTTTT. This sequence joins TRBV18 and TRBJ2-2; D is perhaps TRBD2 (6 bases). The germline V gene encodes CDR1 KGHSH and CDR2 LQKENI. The V end was cut by 3 bases, the J end by 6 bases, with 20 bases between. The CDR3 runs to 17 residues.

The chain carries TRBV29-1 and TRBJ2-1; TRBD1 agrees at 9 bases. With 4 bases clipped from V and 4 bases from J, the junction kept 5 bases outside the gene matches. In germline, CDR1 is SQVTM, CDR2 ANQGSEA. The CDR3 length is 14 residues. The CDR3 is CSVGGQGIYNEQFF. CDR3 nucleotides: TGCAGCGTTGGGGGACAGGGTATTTACAATGAGCAGTTCTTC.

This clone came up a few times. Other DNA sequences of this sample code for an identical CDR3. The chain recombines TRBV19 with TRBJ2-7; D perhaps matches TRBD1 (6 bases). The CDR3 has 13 residues. Looked up from germline, CDR1 is LNHDA and CDR2 is SQIVND (reference sequence). With 4 bases removed from V and 0 bases from J, the gap between germline ends came to 7 bases. The CDR3 coding sequence is TGTGCCAGTAGTAGGGACATCTCCTACGAGCAGTACTTC. It translates to CASSRDISYEQYF.